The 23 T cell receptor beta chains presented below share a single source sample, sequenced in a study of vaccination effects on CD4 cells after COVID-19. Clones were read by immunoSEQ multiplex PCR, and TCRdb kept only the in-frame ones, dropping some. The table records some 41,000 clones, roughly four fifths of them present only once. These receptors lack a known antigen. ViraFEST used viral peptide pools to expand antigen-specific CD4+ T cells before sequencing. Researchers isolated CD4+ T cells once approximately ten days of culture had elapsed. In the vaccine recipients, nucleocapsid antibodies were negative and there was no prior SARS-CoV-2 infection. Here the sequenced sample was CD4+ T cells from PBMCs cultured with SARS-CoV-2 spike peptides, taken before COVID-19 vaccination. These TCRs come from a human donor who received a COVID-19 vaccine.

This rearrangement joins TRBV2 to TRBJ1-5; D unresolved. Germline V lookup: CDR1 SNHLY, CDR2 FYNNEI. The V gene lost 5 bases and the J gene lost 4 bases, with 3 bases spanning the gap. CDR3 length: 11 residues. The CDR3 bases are TGTGCCAGCAGTTCTAATCAGCCCCAGCATTTT. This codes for CASSSNQPQHF.

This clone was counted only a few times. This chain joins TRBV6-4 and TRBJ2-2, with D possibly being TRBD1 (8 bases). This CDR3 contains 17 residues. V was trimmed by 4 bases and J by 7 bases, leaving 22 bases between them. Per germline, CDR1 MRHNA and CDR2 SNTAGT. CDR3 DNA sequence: TGTGCCAGCAGTGCTACCGACAGGGGAGGGAGGAACGGGGAGCTGTTTTTT. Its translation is CASSATDRGGRNGELFF.

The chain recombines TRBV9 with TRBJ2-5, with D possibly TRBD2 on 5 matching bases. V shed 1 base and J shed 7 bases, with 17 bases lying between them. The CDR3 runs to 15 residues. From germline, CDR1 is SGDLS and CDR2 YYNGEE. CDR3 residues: CASSVRDGDELTQYF. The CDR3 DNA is TGTGCCAGCAGCGTACGGGATGGGGATGAGCTGACCCAGTACTTC.

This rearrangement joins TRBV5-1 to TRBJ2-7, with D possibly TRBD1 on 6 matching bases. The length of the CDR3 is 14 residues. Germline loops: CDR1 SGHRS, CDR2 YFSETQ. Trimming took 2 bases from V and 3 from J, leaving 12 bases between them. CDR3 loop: CASSLTTGSYEQYV. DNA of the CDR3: TGCGCCAGCAGCTTAACTACAGGGAGCTACGAGCAGTACGTC.

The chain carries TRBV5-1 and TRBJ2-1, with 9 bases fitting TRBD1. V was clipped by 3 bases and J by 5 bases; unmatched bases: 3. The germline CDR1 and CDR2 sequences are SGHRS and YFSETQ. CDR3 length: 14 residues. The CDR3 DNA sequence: TGCGCCAGCAGCTCCGGACAGGGGAACAATGAGCAGTTCTTC. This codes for CASSSGQGNNEQFF.

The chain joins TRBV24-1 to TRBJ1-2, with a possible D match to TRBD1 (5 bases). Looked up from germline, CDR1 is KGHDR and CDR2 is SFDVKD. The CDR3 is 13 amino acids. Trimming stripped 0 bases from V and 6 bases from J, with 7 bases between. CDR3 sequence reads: CATSDLGGNGYTF. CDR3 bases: TGTGCCACCAGTGATTTGGGGGGGAATGGCTACACCTTC.

The DNA for the CDR3 is TGTGCCAGCAGCCAGGGATTGGGGGGCTACACCTTC. This encodes CASSQGLGGYTF. The chain has TRBV3-1 (or the pseudogene TRBV3-2) and TRBJ1-2; D not resolved. V was clipped by 3 bases and J by 8 bases, with 10 bases between them. In germline, CDR1 is LGHDT, CDR2 YNNKEL (reference sequence). The CDR3 has 12 residues.

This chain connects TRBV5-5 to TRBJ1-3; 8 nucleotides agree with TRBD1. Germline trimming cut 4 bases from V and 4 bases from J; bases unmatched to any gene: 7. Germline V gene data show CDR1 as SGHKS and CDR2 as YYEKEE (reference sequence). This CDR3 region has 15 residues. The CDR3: CASSATTGVGNTIYF. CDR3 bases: TGTGCCAGCAGCGCCACGACAGGGGTAGGAAACACCATATATTTT.

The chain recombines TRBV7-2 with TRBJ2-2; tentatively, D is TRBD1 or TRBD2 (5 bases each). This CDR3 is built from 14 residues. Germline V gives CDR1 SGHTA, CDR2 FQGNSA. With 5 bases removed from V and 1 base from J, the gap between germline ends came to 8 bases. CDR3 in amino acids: CASSPRGNTGELFF. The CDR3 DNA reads TGTGCCAGCAGCCCGAGGGGGAACACCGGGGAGCTGTTTTTT.

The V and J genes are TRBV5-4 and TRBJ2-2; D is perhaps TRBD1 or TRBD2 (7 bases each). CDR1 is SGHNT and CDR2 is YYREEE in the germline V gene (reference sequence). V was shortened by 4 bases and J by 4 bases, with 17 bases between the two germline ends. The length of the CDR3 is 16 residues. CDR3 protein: CASSKDLRGGTGELFF. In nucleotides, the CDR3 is TGTGCCAGCAGCAAGGACCTCAGGGGGGGCACCGGGGAGCTGTTTTTT.

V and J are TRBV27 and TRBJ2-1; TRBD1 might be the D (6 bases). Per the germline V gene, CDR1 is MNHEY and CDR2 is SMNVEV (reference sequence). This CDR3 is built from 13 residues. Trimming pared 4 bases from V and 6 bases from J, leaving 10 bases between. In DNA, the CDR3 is TGTGCCAGCAGTTCCTACAGGGTCAATGAGCAGTTCTTC. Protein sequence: CASSSYRVNEQFF.

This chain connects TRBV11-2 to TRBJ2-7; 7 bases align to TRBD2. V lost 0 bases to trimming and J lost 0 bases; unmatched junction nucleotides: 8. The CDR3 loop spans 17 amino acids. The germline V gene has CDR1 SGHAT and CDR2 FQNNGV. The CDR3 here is CASSLDPDERDSYEQYV. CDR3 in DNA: TGTGCCAGCAGCTTAGATCCCGACGAGCGGGACTCCTACGAGCAGTACGTC.

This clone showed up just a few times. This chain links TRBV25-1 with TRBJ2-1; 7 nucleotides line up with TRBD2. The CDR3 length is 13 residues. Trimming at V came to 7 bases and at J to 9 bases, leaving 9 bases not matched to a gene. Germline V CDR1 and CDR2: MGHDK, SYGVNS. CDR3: CASTQSGGAEQFF. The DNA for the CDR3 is TGTGCCAGCACGCAATCGGGAGGCGCTGAGCAGTTCTTC.

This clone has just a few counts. CDR3 in amino acids: CASGLGHGNTGELFF. CDR3 bases: TGTGCTAGTGGTTTGGGCCACGGGAACACCGGGGAGCTGTTTTTT. The genes are TRBV12-5 and TRBJ2-2; D is unresolved. Per germline, CDR1 LGHNT and CDR2 FRNRAP. The length of the CDR3 is 15 residues. V gave up 1 base and J gave up 1 base, with 7 bases separating them. Full variable domain (missing parts from reference TRBV12-5 and TRBJ2-2): DARVTQTPRHKVTEMGQEVTMRCQPILGHNTVFWYRQTMMQGLELLAYFRNRAPLDDSGMPKDRFSAEMPDATLATLKIQPSEPRDSAVYFCASGLGHGNTGELFFGEGSRLTVL.

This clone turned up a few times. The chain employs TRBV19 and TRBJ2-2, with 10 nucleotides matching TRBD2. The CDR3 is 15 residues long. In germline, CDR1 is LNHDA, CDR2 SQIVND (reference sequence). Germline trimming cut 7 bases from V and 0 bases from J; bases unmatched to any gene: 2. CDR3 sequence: CASKLAGSNTGELFF. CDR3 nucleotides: TGTGCCAGTAAACTAGCGGGATCGAACACCGGGGAGCTGTTTTTT.

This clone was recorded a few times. DNA of the CDR3: TGTGCCAGCTCTGCGAACACCGGGGAGCTGTTTTTT. Amino acid sequence: CASSANTGELFF. V is TRBV18 and J is TRBJ2-2; D ambiguous. Trimming shortened V by 6 bases and J by 0 bases, and 2 bases separated the two germline ends. This CDR3 is 12 amino acids long. CDR1 and CDR2 from the germline V gene are KGHSH and LQKENI. The variable domain in full, with the rest retrieved from reference TRBV18 and TRBJ2-2, is NAGVMQNPRHLVRRRGQEARLRCSPMKGHSHVYWYRQLPEEGLKFMVYLQKENIIDESGMPKERFSAEFPKEGPSILRIQQVVRGDSAAYFCASSANTGELFFGEGSRLTVL.

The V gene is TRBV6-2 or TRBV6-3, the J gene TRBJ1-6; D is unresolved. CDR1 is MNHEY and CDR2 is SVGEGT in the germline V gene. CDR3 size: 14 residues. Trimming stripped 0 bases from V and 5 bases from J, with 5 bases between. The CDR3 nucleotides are TGTGCCAGCAGTTACTCGAACAATAATTCACCCCTCCACTTT. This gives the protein CASSYSNNNSPLHF.

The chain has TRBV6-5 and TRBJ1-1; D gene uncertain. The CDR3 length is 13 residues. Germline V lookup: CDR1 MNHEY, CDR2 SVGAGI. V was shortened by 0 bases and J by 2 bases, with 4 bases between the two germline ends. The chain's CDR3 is CASSYSDNTEAFF. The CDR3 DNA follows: TGTGCCAGCAGTTACTCGGACAACACTGAAGCTTTCTTT.

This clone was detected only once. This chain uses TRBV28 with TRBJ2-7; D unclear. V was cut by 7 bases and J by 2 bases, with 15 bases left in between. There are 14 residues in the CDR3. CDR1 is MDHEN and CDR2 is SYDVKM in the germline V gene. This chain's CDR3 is CASIRWAVPYEQYV. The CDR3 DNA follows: TGTGCCAGCATCCGGTGGGCGGTTCCCTACGAGCAGTACGTC.

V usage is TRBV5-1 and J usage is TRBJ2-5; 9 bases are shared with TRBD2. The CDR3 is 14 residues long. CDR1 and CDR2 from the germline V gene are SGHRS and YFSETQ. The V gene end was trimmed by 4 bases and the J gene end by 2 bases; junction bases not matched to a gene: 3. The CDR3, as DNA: TGCGCCAGCAGCGGGGGACTAGCTCAAGAGACCCAGTACTTC. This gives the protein CASSGGLAQETQYF.

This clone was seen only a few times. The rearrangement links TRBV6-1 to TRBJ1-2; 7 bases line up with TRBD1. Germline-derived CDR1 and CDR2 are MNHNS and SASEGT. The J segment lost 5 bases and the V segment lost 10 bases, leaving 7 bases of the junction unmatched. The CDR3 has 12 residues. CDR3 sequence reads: CATTRDRYGYTF. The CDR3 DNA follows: TGTGCCACCACTCGGGACAGATATGGCTACACCTTC.

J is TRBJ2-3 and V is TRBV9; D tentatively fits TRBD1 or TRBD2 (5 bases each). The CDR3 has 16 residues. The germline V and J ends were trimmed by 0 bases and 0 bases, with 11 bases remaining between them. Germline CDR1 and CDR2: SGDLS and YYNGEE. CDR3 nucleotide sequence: TGTGCCAGCAGCGTAGGTCCGGGGCCCAGCACAGATACGCAGTATTTT. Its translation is CASSVGPGPSTDTQYF.

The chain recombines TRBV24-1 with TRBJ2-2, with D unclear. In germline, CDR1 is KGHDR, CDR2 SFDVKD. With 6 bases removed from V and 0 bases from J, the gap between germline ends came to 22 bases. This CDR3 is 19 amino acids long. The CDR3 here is CATSPTVPVIRPNTGELFF. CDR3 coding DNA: TGTGCCACCAGTCCTACGGTCCCCGTTATTCGCCCGAACACCGGGGAGCTGTTTTTT.